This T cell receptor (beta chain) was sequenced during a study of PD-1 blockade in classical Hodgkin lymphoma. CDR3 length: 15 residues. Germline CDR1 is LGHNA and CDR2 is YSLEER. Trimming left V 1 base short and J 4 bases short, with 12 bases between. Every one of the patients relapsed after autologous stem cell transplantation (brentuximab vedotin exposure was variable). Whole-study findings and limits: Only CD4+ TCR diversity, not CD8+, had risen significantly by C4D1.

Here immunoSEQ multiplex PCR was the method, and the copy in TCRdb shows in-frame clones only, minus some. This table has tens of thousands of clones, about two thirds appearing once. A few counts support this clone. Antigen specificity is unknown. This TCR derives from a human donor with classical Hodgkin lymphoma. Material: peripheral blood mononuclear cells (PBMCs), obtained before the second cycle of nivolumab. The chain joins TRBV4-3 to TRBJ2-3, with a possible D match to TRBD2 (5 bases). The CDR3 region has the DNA TGCGCCAGCAGCCAAGGGGGAGTCTTCGCAGATACGCAGTATTTT. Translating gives CASSQGGVFADTQYF.